The 27 T cell receptor beta chains given below trace back to one sample, sequenced in a study of T-cell reconstitution after alpha-beta-depleted transplantation in children. The library targeted TCRbeta and was prepared with unique molecular identifiers. TCRdb re-called the PCR reads with MiXCR, one entry per CDR3 protein. The data show about 500,000 distinct CDR3 sequences, with 32% seen just once and approximately 2.3% held by the top ten. The sequencing used PBMCs from the stem cell graft donor, collected from the stem cell graft. Receptor source: a human donor who donated a stem cell graft to a child with aplastic anemia.

The chain combines TRBV29-1 with TRBJ1-4; 7 bases agree with TRBD1. Germline V CDR1 and CDR2: SQVTM, ANQGSEA. V dropped 4 bases and J dropped 8; count of bases not matched to a gene: 4. The CDR3 is 12 amino acids. DNA for the CDR3: TGCAGCGTTGTGTCGGGACAGGAAAAACTGTTTTTT. Its translation: CSVVSGQEKLFF.

Only a few counts were recorded for this clonotype. This chain links TRBV5-6 with TRBJ1-6, with 7 bases that match TRBD1. CDR3 length: 15 residues. Germline V gene data show CDR1 as SGHDT and CDR2 as YYEEEE. The junction had 4 bases not matched to a gene; V was cut back by 0 bases and J by 7 bases. The CDR3 reads CASSLAGGQNSPLHF. The CDR3, as DNA: TGTGCCAGCAGCTTGGCAGGGGGTCAGAATTCACCCCTCCACTTT. The full variable domain, rest sourced from reference TRBV5-6 and TRBJ1-6, is DAGVTQSPTHLIKTRGQQVTLRCSPKSGHDTVSWYQQALGQGPQFIFQYYEEEERQRGNFPDRFSGHQFPNYSSELNVNALLLGDSALYLCASSLAGGQNSPLHFGNGTRLTVT.

The chain recombines TRBV9 with TRBJ2-2; either TRBD1 or TRBD2 may fit D (5 bases each). V lost 0 bases and J lost 2, with 17 bases in between. The CDR3 length is 18 residues. Germline V gene data show CDR1 as SGDLS and CDR2 as YYNGEE. CDR3 in DNA: TGTGCCAGCAGCGTAGTACCTTTGGGACGCCGTAACACCGGGGAGCTGTTTTTT. Protein sequence: CASSVVPLGRRNTGELFF.

A few counts support this clonotype. The rearrangement links TRBV5-1 to TRBJ2-1; a possible D gene is TRBD2 (7 bases). Trimming removed 0 bases at V and 4 bases at J, with 14 bases between. The CDR3 is 16 residues long. The germline V gene has CDR1 SGHRS and CDR2 YFSETQ. CDR3 in amino acids: CASSLDAGAPYNEQFF. In nucleotides, the CDR3 is TGCGCCAGCAGCTTGGATGCGGGGGCGCCGTACAATGAGCAGTTCTTC.

This clonotype was detected only a few times. This chain uses TRBV20-1 with TRBJ1-1; D is unresolved. The CDR3 sequence is 11 residues long. Trimming removed 6 bases from V and 11 bases from J, with 16 bases in between. Germline loops: CDR1 DFQATT, CDR2 SNEGSKA (reference sequence). The CDR3 here is CSARNGKEAFF. CDR3 DNA sequence: TGCAGTGCCCGAAACGGGAAGGAGGCTTTCTTT.

The genes are TRBV14 and TRBJ2-2; 8 bases map to TRBD2. Germline-derived CDR1 and CDR2 are SGHDN and FVKESK. CDR3 length: 16 amino acids. V gave up 2 bases and J gave up 0 bases; unmatched junction bases: 2. The CDR3 DNA follows: TGTGCCAGCAGCCAACTTAGCGGGGCGAACACCGGGGAGCTGTTTTTT. It translates to CASSQLSGANTGELFF.

This chain uses TRBV19 with TRBJ2-1; 7 bases map to TRBD2. Germline lookup yields CDR1 LNHDA and CDR2 SQIVND (reference sequence). Trimming cost V 5 bases and J 6 bases; bases outside gene matches: 7. The CDR3 has 14 residues. For the CDR3, the DNA is TGTGCCAGTAGTCTACGGACTAGGGGCAATGAGCAGTTCTTC. This translates into CASSLRTRGNEQFF.

Remarks on this clonotype: The junction departs from germline at one end; a sequencing error may be responsible. The rearrangement links TRBV12-3 or TRBV12-4 to TRBJ1-4, with TRBD1 identical over 8 bases. The CDR3 contains 11 residues. The chain's CDR3 is CASSLGQAAIF. The CDR3 region has the DNA TGTGCCAGCAGTTTGGGACAGGCCGCAATTTTT.

V is TRBV19 and J is TRBJ1-4; maybe TRBD1 (5 bases). V gave up 8 bases and J gave up 5 bases, with 15 bases separating them. CDR1 LNHDA and CDR2 SQIVND come from the germline V gene (reference sequence). The CDR3 extends over 14 amino acids. CDR3 sequence reads: CASQRDGWNEKLFF. The CDR3 DNA sequence: TGTGCCAGTCAGCGGGACGGGTGGAATGAAAAACTGTTTTTT.

This clonotype has just a few counts. The V and J genes are TRBV29-1 and TRBJ2-6; D perhaps matches TRBD2 (5 bases). In germline, CDR1 is SQVTM, CDR2 ANQGSEA. Trimming took 6 bases from V and 0 from J, leaving 15 bases between them. The CDR3 consists of 16 residues. DNA of the CDR3: TGCAGCGTGGCTAGGACGGGGAACTCTGGGGCCAACGTCCTGACTTTC. This sequence encodes CSVARTGNSGANVLTF. Together with reference TRBV29-1 and TRBJ2-6, the CDR3 gives the full variable domain: SAVISQKPSRDICQRGTSLTIQCQVDSQVTMMFWYRQQPGQSLTLIATANQGSEATYESGFVIDKFPISRPNLTFSTLTVSNMSPEDSSIYLCSVARTGNSGANVLTFGAGSRLTVL.

The chain links TRBV27 to TRBJ2-7; the D gene is possibly TRBD2 (5 bases). Trimming stripped 10 bases from V and 0 bases from J, with 16 bases between. The CDR3 is made up of 14 amino acids. The germline gives CDR1 MNHEY, CDR2 SMNVEV (reference sequence). The CDR3 DNA reads TGTGCCACAGCGGCCGGATTCGACTCCTACGAGCAGTACGTC. Residues: CATAAGFDSYEQYV.

This clonotype was seen a handful of times. This rearrangement joins TRBV28 to TRBJ2-7, with TRBD2 matching 7 bases. Germline V gene data show CDR1 as MDHEN and CDR2 as SYDVKM. The CDR3 is 15 residues long. Trimming removed 4 bases from V and 0 bases from J; junction bases left unmatched: 6. CDR3 sequence (DNA): TGTGCCAGCAGTTCTAGCGGAACTGACTCCTACGAGCAGTACTTC. Residues: CASSSSGTDSYEQYF.

The table lists this clonotype with a few counts. The V call is TRBV12-3 or TRBV12-4, the J call TRBJ1-2; maybe TRBD1 (6 bases). The CDR3 consists of 11 residues. V shed 7 bases and J shed 6 bases, with 9 bases lying between them. The CDR3 region is CASKGGDGYTF. The CDR3 DNA is TGTGCCAGCAAGGGGGGAGATGGCTACACCTTC.

The chain carries TRBV4-2 and TRBJ2-1, with 9 bases aligning to TRBD1. V gave up 4 bases and J gave up 7 bases; unmatched junction bases: 8. The CDR3 covers 15 residues. Germline loops: CDR1 LGHNA, CDR2 YNFKEQ. The CDR3 coding sequence is TGTGCCAGCAGCCCCACAGGGGGCGGTAAGAATGAGCAGTTCTTC. This gives the protein CASSPTGGGKNEQFF.

This clonotype was observed a few times. The chain combines TRBV9 with TRBJ1-1, with D perhaps matching TRBD1 (6 bases). The germline V gene has CDR1 SGDLS and CDR2 YYNGEE. V was pared by 4 bases and J by 3 bases, with 13 bases between. The CDR3 totals 14 residues. The CDR3 DNA is TGTGCCAGCAGCACTGGAGGGGGTCACACTGAAGCTTTCTTT. This encodes CASSTGGGHTEAFF.

The sample holds a few counts of this clonotype. This chain joins TRBV9 and TRBJ2-3; D is uncertain. There are 15 residues in the CDR3. Germline assignment: CDR1 SGDLS and CDR2 YYNGEE. V dropped 0 bases and J dropped 2 bases, with 10 bases sitting between them. The CDR3 sequence: CASSVEAPHTDTQYF. The CDR3 nucleotides read TGTGCCAGCAGCGTAGAAGCACCTCACACAGATACGCAGTATTTT.

The CDR3 region is CSAASQGGANVLTF. CDR3 DNA sequence: TGCAGCGCCGCATCCCAGGGGGGGGCCAACGTCCTGACTTTC. The V gene is TRBV29-1, the J gene TRBJ2-6; D is perhaps TRBD1 (6 bases). The CDR3 has 14 residues. In germline, CDR1 is SQVTM, CDR2 ANQGSEA. With 7 bases removed from V and 4 bases from J, the gap between germline ends came to 14 bases.

This clonotype has more than one count but fewer than ten. The chain links TRBV9 to TRBJ2-1; perhaps TRBD2 as D (5 bases). Trimming shortened V by 3 bases and J by 8 bases, and 12 bases separated the two germline ends. The germline V gene has CDR1 SGDLS and CDR2 YYNGEE. The CDR3 loop spans 13 amino acids. CDR3 DNA sequence: TGTGCCAGCAGCGATAGATTCGGGGATGAGCAGTTCTTC. It specifies CASSDRFGDEQFF.

The genes are TRBV7-2 and TRBJ1-1; 7 nucleotides line up with TRBD1. Germline V gives CDR1 SGHTA, CDR2 FQGNSA. The trim removed 5 bases at V and 11 bases at J, leaving 20 bases unmatched. CDR3 size: 16 residues. The CDR3 region is CASSATPGGQGVRAFF. The CDR3 DNA sequence: TGTGCCAGCAGCGCAACACCGGGGGGTCAGGGGGTGCGCGCTTTCTTT.

This clonotype occurred a few times. The chain combines TRBV7-2 with TRBJ2-6; 9 bases align to TRBD1. The V segment lost 1 base and the J segment 1 base; nucleotides outside the gene matches: 2. Germline values: CDR1 SGHTA, CDR2 FQGNSA. The CDR3 extends over 17 amino acids. CDR3 region: CASSLVGTGSGANVLTF. The CDR3 DNA reads as TGTGCCAGCAGCTTAGTTGGGACAGGGTCTGGGGCCAACGTCCTGACTTTC.

This clonotype was counted only a few times. CDR3 sequence: CASSSQPGQSHEQYF. CDR3 DNA: TGTGCCAGCAGCTCCCAACCGGGACAGTCCCACGAGCAGTACTTC. This sequence joins TRBV7-9 and TRBJ2-7; 7 nucleotides align to TRBD1. The germline V gene encodes CDR1 SEHNR and CDR2 FQNEAQ (reference sequence). The CDR3 loop spans 15 amino acids. The V and J ends lost 4 bases and 5 bases, in that order; junction bases with no gene match: 11. Using reference TRBV7-9 and TRBJ2-7 for the parts outside the CDR3, the full variable domain is DTGVSQNPRHKITKRGQNVTFRCDPISEHNRLYWYRQTLGQGPEFLTYFQNEAQLEKSRLLSDRFSAERPKGSFSTLEIQRTEQGDSAMYLCASSSQPGQSHEQYFGPGTRLTVT.

The chain uses TRBV12-3 or TRBV12-4 and TRBJ1-1; D remains unclear. V was pared by 4 bases and J by 4 bases, with 10 bases between. The CDR3 consists of 13 residues. The CDR3 loop is CASSSGRSTEAFF. The CDR3 DNA follows: TGTGCCAGCAGTTCAGGAAGGTCCACTGAAGCTTTCTTT.

The chain uses TRBV27 and TRBJ2-7; D gene uncertain. There are 13 residues in the CDR3. Germline-derived CDR1 and CDR2 are MNHEY and SMNVEV (reference sequence). Trimming removed 4 bases from V and 2 bases from J, with 9 bases in between. The CDR3 protein is CASSYGAAYEQYF. CDR3 nucleotide sequence: TGTGCCAGCAGTTATGGAGCCGCCTACGAGCAGTACTTC.

This clonotype occurred a few times. The chain is built from TRBV24-1 and TRBJ2-5; 12 nucleotides match TRBD2. CDR1 is KGHDR and CDR2 is SFDVKD in the germline V gene. The CDR3 is 17 amino acids. V was pared by 4 bases and J by 4 bases, with 9 bases of the junction left unmatched. CDR3 sequence (DNA): TGTGCCACCAGTGACCCGTTACTAGCGGGAGGTCGAGAGACCCAGTACTTC. It translates to CATSDPLLAGGRETQYF.

This clonotype was seen a handful of times. This chain uses TRBV27 with TRBJ1-1, with 7 bases matching TRBD1. The germline V gene encodes CDR1 MNHEY and CDR2 SMNVEV (reference sequence). The junction had 5 bases not matched to a gene; V was cut back by 4 bases and J by 0 bases. The CDR3 is made up of 15 amino acids. Here the CDR3 DNA reads TGTGCCAGCAGTTCGGGACAGACTTTGAACACTGAAGCTTTCTTT. It encodes CASSSGQTLNTEAFF.

This chain uses TRBV24-1 with TRBJ1-5; D remains ambiguous. Germline loops: CDR1 KGHDR, CDR2 SFDVKD. Trimming removed 3 bases from V and 5 bases from J, with 4 bases in between. The CDR3 is 12 amino acids. The CDR3 region has the DNA TGTGCCACCAGTGATCGTTATCAGCCCCAGCATTTT. Translating it yields CATSDRYQPQHF.

The CDR3 bases are TGTGCCAGCAGCTTAGGAGACAGGGGGGAAGAGCAGTACTTC. Amino acids: CASSLGDRGEEQYF. This sequence joins TRBV7-9 and TRBJ2-7, with 9 nucleotides matching TRBD1. The V and J ends lost 1 base and 7 bases, in that order; junction bases with no gene match: 5. Per germline, CDR1 SEHNR and CDR2 FQNEAQ (reference sequence). The CDR3 has 14 amino acids. The variable domain in full, completed from reference TRBV7-9 and TRBJ2-7, reads DTGVSQNPRHKITKRGQNVTFRCDPISEHNRLYWYRQTLGQGPEFLTYFQNEAQLEKSRLLSDRFSAERPKGSFSTLEIQRTEQGDSAMYLCASSLGDRGEEQYFGPGTRLTVT.